This is a list of T cell receptor beta chains from one sample in a study of cytomegalovirus exposure and HLA in healthy donors. This table comes from immunoSEQ multiplex PCR, and its TCRdb copy is limited to in-frame clones, with some not included. This repertoire shows about 200,000 clones, roughly 80% found once; its top ten account for around 5.4%. The sequenced material came from PBMCs. The receptors derive from a woman younger than 30 in good health and CMV-seronegative. CDR3s include the opening cysteine and the closing phenylalanine or tryptophan. A D gene is named only where the DNA matches it firmly. Expanded clones are given a class, and other clones once, few, many or no size at all.

DNA	CDR3	J	D	size	V
TGCAGCGTTCTACAGGGTTCCGGGGAGCTGTTTTTT	CSVLQGSGELFF	TRBJ2-2	NA	once	TRBV29-1
TGTGCCAGCAGCTTTCTGGTTGCGGGAACAGGGGTAGCTTTCTTT	CASSFLVAGTGVAFF	TRBJ1-1	TRBD1	NA	TRBV5-6
TGTGCCAGCAGTCGCGACGGGAACGGTGGCTACACCTTC	CASSRDGNGGYTF	TRBJ1-2	NA	NA	TRBV6-6
TGTGCCAGCAGGCCCTCTGGCTATGGCTACACCTTC	CASRPSGYGYTF	TRBJ1-2	NA	NA	TRBV28
TGTGCCAGCAGCGTAGCGGACGCGGATAAACTGTTTTTT	CASSVADADKLFF	TRBJ1-4	NA	NA	TRBV9
TGTGCCAGCAGCTTAGGACAGTGGGAGACCCAGTACTTC	CASSLGQWETQYF	TRBJ2-5	NA	NA	TRBV7-9
TGTGCCAGCAGCTTGAACCCAGCTTCTGGAAACACCATATATTTT	CASSLNPASGNTIYF	TRBJ1-3	NA	NA	TRBV5-6
TGTGCCAGCAGCTTGGGTACACCTCGAGAGACCCAGTACTTC	CASSLGTPRETQYF	TRBJ2-5	NA	NA	TRBV5-6
TGTGCCAGCAGTGGCGACAGCAATCAGCCCCAGCATTTT	CASSGDSNQPQHF	TRBJ1-5	NA	NA	TRBV28
TGTGCCAGCAGCCCCCCCGGGACCCAAAGCGAGCAGTTCTTC	CASSPPGTQSEQFF	TRBJ2-1	NA	NA	TRBV11-3
TGTGCCAGCAGGAGTAGCGGGAGGTTTGGCAATGAGCAGTTCTTC	CASRSSGRFGNEQFF	TRBJ2-1	TRBD2	few	TRBV6-1
TGTGCCAGCAGTGAACAGGGGGCTACCCAGTACTTC	CASSEQGATQYF	TRBJ2-5	TRBD1	NA	TRBV6-1
TGCGCCAGCAGCTTGTACCCGGCGGGGCGGGATGAGCAGTTCTTC	CASSLYPAGRDEQFF	TRBJ2-1	NA	NA	TRBV5-1
TGTGCCAGCAGCTCGAGGGCGGGCGTCTACGAGCAGTACTTC	CASSSRAGVYEQYF	TRBJ2-7	NA	NA	TRBV7-8
TGTGCCAGCAGCCAACCGGGACAGGCTTCCTTACTATCCTACGAGCAGTACTTC	CASSQPGQASLLSYEQYF	TRBJ2-7	TRBD1	NA	TRBV7-9
TGTGCCAGCAGACCCGGGACAGTAGGCTACGAGCAGTACTTC	CASRPGTVGYEQYF	TRBJ2-7	TRBD1	NA	TRBV2
TGTGCCAGTAGTATAGATCCAGGACGCCGGGACTATGGCTACACCTTC	CASSIDPGRRDYGYTF	TRBJ1-2	NA	NA	TRBV19
TGTGCCAGCAGCTTAGTTGGCGGGTTAATGGAGGAGCAGTTCTTC	CASSLVGGLMEEQFF	TRBJ2-1	NA	NA	TRBV7-9
TGTGCCAGCAGCCGGGGACAGGGGGCGGGCGGCTACACCTTC	CASSRGQGAGGYTF	TRBJ1-2	TRBD1	few	TRBV6-6
TGTGCCAGCAGCTTACAGACTCTTGGAAACACCATATATTTT	CASSLQTLGNTIYF	TRBJ1-3	NA	NA	TRBV5-5
TGTGCCAGTAGTGCCCAGACCAAAAACATTCAGTACTTC	CASSAQTKNIQYF	TRBJ2-4	NA	NA	TRBV19
TGCGCCAGCAGCTTGGGAGGGGCGGATCAGCCCCAGCATTTT	CASSLGGADQPQHF	TRBJ1-5	NA	NA	TRBV5-1
TGTGCCAGCAGCCAAGATAGGGGTGCCGGGGCCAACGTCCTGACTTTC	CASSQDRGAGANVLTF	TRBJ2-6	NA	NA	TRBV4-2
TGTGCCACCAGCAGAGGACGGAGCCCGAATGAAAAACTGTTTTTT	CATSRGRSPNEKLFF	TRBJ1-4	NA	NA	TRBV15
TGTGCCAGCAGCACCCAGGGGGACACTGAAGCTTTCTTT	CASSTQGDTEAFF	TRBJ1-1	TRBD1	NA	TRBV7-3
TGTGCCAGCATCCTGTTCCGGGGGTCACTCACCGGGGAGCTGTTTTTT	CASILFRGSLTGELFF	TRBJ2-2	NA	NA	TRBV2
TGTGCCAGCAGCTCACATAATCAGCCCCAGCATTTT	CASSSHNQPQHF	TRBJ1-5	NA	NA	TRBV7-9
TGCGCCAGCAGAGGTACTCCTCAGAACACTGAAGCTTTCTTT	CASRGTPQNTEAFF	TRBJ1-1	NA	NA	TRBV5-1
TGTGCCAGCAGTGTGGACAGGGGGCCCTACGAGCAGTACTTC	CASSVDRGPYEQYF	TRBJ2-7	TRBD1	NA	TRBV6-1
TGTGCCAGCAGCCCTGCGGGGTTCACTGAAGCTTTCTTT	CASSPAGFTEAFF	TRBJ1-1	NA	NA	TRBV6-6
TGTGCCAGCAGTAAACTAGCGGGCGAGCAGTACTTC	CASSKLAGEQYF	TRBJ2-7	TRBD2	NA	TRBV6-1
TGTGCCAGCTCGCCCGGACAGGGCGGGACAGATACGCAGTATTTT	CASSPGQGGTDTQYF	TRBJ2-3	TRBD1	NA	TRBV18